Listed here are 20 T cell receptor beta chains from one sample, sequenced in a study of blood T cell repertoires in COVID-19. The repertoire was sequenced with immunoSEQ multiplex PCR; TCRdb's copy has only in-frame clones and lacks some. This table has some 320,000 clones, roughly nine tenths appearing once. The material sequenced was PBMCs or T cells enriched from blood (not recorded which). These receptors came from a man aged 55-75 years who had recovered from COVID-19.

CDR3 nucleotide sequence: TGTGCCAGTATATCGCAGGGTGGCGCCGGGGAGCTGTTTTTT. Protein product: CASISQGGAGELFF. This rearrangement joins TRBV19 to TRBJ2-2; perhaps TRBD1 as D (5 bases). This CDR3 has 14 residues. Germline V CDR1 and CDR2: LNHDA, SQIVND (reference sequence). V lost 7 bases to trimming and J lost 6 bases, with 15 bases between them.

V usage is TRBV28 and J usage is TRBJ1-5; 8 bases fit TRBD1. Germline CDR1 MDHEN, CDR2 SYDVKM. The CDR3 spans 13 residues. The V gene end was trimmed by 8 bases and the J gene end by 4 bases; junction bases not matched to a gene: 4. This chain's CDR3 is CASQRQGNQPQHF. As DNA, the CDR3 is TGTGCCAGCCAACGACAGGGGAATCAGCCCCAGCATTTT.

The chain employs TRBV10-3 and TRBJ2-7; tentative D call: TRBD2 (7 bases). CDR1 ENHRY and CDR2 SYGVKD come from the germline V gene. The CDR3 extends over 14 amino acids. The ends were cut back, 8 bases at V and 1 base at J, with 15 bases in the middle. CDR3 bases: TGTGCCATCGGGAGCGGGACACAGTCCTACGAGCAGTACTTC. Its protein is CAIGSGTQSYEQYF.

This sequence joins TRBV10-3 and TRBJ2-7, with 7 bases aligning to TRBD2. This CDR3 spans 14 amino acids. Germline lookup yields CDR1 ENHRY and CDR2 SYGVKD. With 5 bases clipped from V and 3 bases from J, the junction kept 7 bases outside the gene matches. In DNA form, the CDR3 reads TGTGCCATCAGTAGGGGCGGGAGTGGCTACGAGCAGTACTTC. Translating gives CAISRGGSGYEQYF.

CDR3 amino acids: CASSSAGNIQYF. The CDR3 nucleotides read TGTGCCAGCAGCTCGGCCGGGAACATTCAGTACTTC. The rearrangement uses TRBV7-9 and TRBJ2-4; unclear D gene. V lost 4 bases, J lost 7 bases, and 8 bases lay in between. Germline V gene sequence: CDR1 SEHNR, CDR2 FQNEAQ (reference sequence). This CDR3 spans 12 amino acids.

The J gene is TRBJ2-7, the V gene TRBV3-1 (or the pseudogene TRBV3-2); a possible D gene is TRBD1 (5 bases). Germline CDR1 is LGHDT and CDR2 is YNNKEL (reference sequence). The CDR3 covers 14 residues. V lost 0 bases, J lost 0 bases, and 6 bases lay in between. DNA of the CDR3: TGTGCCAGCAGCCAAGAGACAGTCTCCTACGAGCAGTACTTC. Translated: CASSQETVSYEQYF.

This clone was found a few times. The J gene is TRBJ1-6, the V gene TRBV7-2; tentatively, D is TRBD1 (5 bases). V was shortened by 2 bases and J by 6 bases, with 14 bases between the two germline ends. The germline CDR1 and CDR2 sequences are SGHTA and FQGNSA. The CDR3 consists of 16 residues. CDR3 nucleotides: TGTGCCAGCAGCTTACAGGGCAGACTCTCTAATTCACCCCTCCACTTT. This sequence encodes CASSLQGRLSNSPLHF.

V and J are TRBV6-5 and TRBJ2-7; the match to TRBD1 covers 8 bases. V gave up 8 bases and J gave up 1 base; unmatched junction bases: 7. Germline V gives CDR1 MNHEY, CDR2 SVGAGI. The CDR3 has 14 residues. The CDR3 spells CASGDRGSSYEQYF. In DNA, the CDR3 is TGTGCCAGCGGCGACAGGGGTTCGTCCTACGAGCAGTACTTC.

The chain couples TRBV3-1 (or the pseudogene TRBV3-2) to TRBJ2-1; D is uncertain. Trimming shortened V by 0 bases and J by 8 bases, and 20 bases separated the two germline ends. The CDR3 is 17 residues long. CDR1 and CDR2 (germline): LGHDT, YNNKEL (reference sequence). The CDR3 sequence: CASSQDLRQRWIYEQFF. The CDR3 DNA sequence: TGTGCCAGCAGCCAAGATCTCAGACAACGATGGATCTATGAGCAGTTCTTC.

The gene calls are TRBV6-1 and TRBJ2-3, with TRBD2 identical over 7 bases. V was clipped by 1 base and J by 5 bases; unmatched bases: 12. Germline CDR1 and CDR2: MNHNS and SASEGT. CDR3 size: 17 residues. This CDR3 is CASSEGPAGGGQDTQYF. CDR3 DNA sequence: TGTGCCAGCAGTGAAGGTCCAGCCGGGGGAGGGCAAGATACGCAGTATTTT.

This clone occurred a few times. The CDR3, as DNA: TGTGCCAGCAGCTTTAGATCCATCGGCGGTAACACAGATACGCAGTATTTT. This sequence encodes CASSFRSIGGNTDTQYF. This chain joins TRBV7-2 and TRBJ2-3; unclear D gene. Trimming cost V 3 bases and J 2 bases, with 18 bases left between them. CDR3 length: 17 amino acids. Germline CDR1 is SGHTA and CDR2 is FQGNSA.

This chain joins TRBV7-3 and TRBJ2-3; 7 bases match TRBD2. The germline CDR1 and CDR2 sequences are SGHTA and FQGTGA. The CDR3 is 16 amino acids. V shed 5 bases, J shed 1 base, and the junction held 9 bases outside the gene matches. CDR3 in DNA: TGTGCCAGCAGCGTTGTAGGGCTAGCGGGCACAGATACGCAGTATTTT. It translates to CASSVVGLAGTDTQYF. Filled out from reference TRBV7-3 and TRBJ2-3, the complete variable domain reads GAGVSQTPSNKVTEKGKYVELRCDPISGHTALYWYRQSLGQGPEFLIYFQGTGAADDSGLPNDRFFAVRPEGSVSTLKIQRTERGDSAVYLCASSVVGLAGTDTQYFGPGTRLTVL.

V usage is TRBV28 and J usage is TRBJ1-2; no clear D gene. Trimming removed 0 bases at V and 8 bases at J, with 19 bases between. Germline values: CDR1 MDHEN, CDR2 SYDVKM. CDR3 length equals 16 residues. CDR3 sequence: CASSLWAAEVPRGYTF. DNA of the CDR3: TGTGCCAGCAGTTTATGGGCGGCTGAGGTCCCTCGCGGCTACACCTTC.

The rearrangement uses TRBV4-3 and TRBJ2-1; 10 nucleotides agree with TRBD2. The length of the CDR3 is 14 residues. Germline CDR1 reads LGHNA; CDR2 reads YSLEER. V lost 5 bases and J lost 5; bases outside the gene matches: 3. The CDR3 spells CASSGTSENNEQFF. CDR3 DNA sequence: TGCGCCAGCAGCGGGACTAGCGAGAACAATGAGCAGTTCTTC.

The chain is built from TRBV15 and TRBJ1-6; possible D gene TRBD1, 5 bases. The V end lost 0 bases, the J end lost 10 bases, and 16 bases lay between the germline ends. Germline CDR1 LNHNV, CDR2 YYDKDF (reference sequence). The length of the CDR3 is 16 residues. CDR3 coding DNA: TGTGCCACCAGCAGAGACGGGAGTGGGGGTGGATCACCCCTCCACTTT. Its translation is CATSRDGSGGGSPLHF.

The gene calls are TRBV7-8 and TRBJ1-5; D is perhaps TRBD1 (6 bases). Germline loops: CDR1 SGHVS, CDR2 FQNEAQ. The V gene lost 3 bases and the J gene lost 1 base, with 10 bases spanning the gap. The CDR3 loop spans 15 amino acids. The DNA of the CDR3 is TGTGCCAGCAGCTTTAACAGGGCAAGCAATCAGCCCCAGCATTTT. Translated: CASSFNRASNQPQHF.

This sequence joins TRBV5-1 and TRBJ1-3, with D uncertain. The V end lost 4 bases, the J end lost 0 bases, and 17 bases lay between the germline ends. CDR3 length: 17 amino acids. CDR1 and CDR2 from the germline V gene are SGHRS and YFSETQ. DNA of the CDR3: TGCGCCAGCAGCCCACCTAGGACTCCCGGCTCTGGAAACACCATATATTTT. The encoded protein is CASSPPRTPGSGNTIYF.

This clone has more than one count but fewer than ten. The chain uses TRBV7-9 and TRBJ1-3; D is perhaps TRBD1 (6 bases). The germline V and J ends were trimmed by 2 bases and 3 bases, with 11 bases remaining between them. The V gene's germline CDR1 is SEHNR and CDR2 FQNEAQ (reference sequence). This CDR3 contains 15 residues. Here the CDR3 reads CASSLLAGVGNTIYF. CDR3 in DNA: TGTGCCAGCAGCTTACTCGCAGGGGTTGGAAACACCATATATTTT. Looking up the rest from reference TRBV7-9 and TRBJ1-3 gives the full variable domain: DTGVSQNPRHKITKRGQNVTFRCDPISEHNRLYWYRQTLGQGPEFLTYFQNEAQLEKSRLLSDRFSAERPKGSFSTLEIQRTEQGDSAMYLCASSLLAGVGNTIYFGEGSWLTVV.

The chain combines TRBV7-2 with TRBJ2-1; 8 bases map to TRBD2. Germline V CDR1 and CDR2: SGHTA, FQGNSA. CDR3 length equals 13 residues. Trimming took 3 bases from V and 7 from J; bases not matched to a gene: 2. This CDR3 reads CASSLGLVNEQFF. The CDR3 DNA is TGTGCCAGCAGCTTGGGACTAGTAAATGAGCAGTTCTTC.

The chain employs TRBV18 and TRBJ2-7, with TRBD1 as a possible D gene (6 bases). The germline V gene has CDR1 KGHSH and CDR2 LQKENI. Trimming left V 2 bases short and J 2 bases short, with 16 bases between. The CDR3 has 16 amino acids. CDR3 nucleotides: TGTGCCAGCTCACCATTGCAGGGGAGAGCCGCCTACGAGCAGTACTTC. Translated, it gives CASSPLQGRAAYEQYF. The full variable domain, in which reference TRBV18 and TRBJ2-7 provide the parts outside the CDR3, is NAGVMQNPRHLVRRRGQEARLRCSPMKGHSHVYWYRQLPEEGLKFMVYLQKENIIDESGMPKERFSAEFPKEGPSILRIQQVVRGDSAAYFCASSPLQGRAAYEQYFGPGTRLTVT.